The subject of this entry is one TCR beta chain. The target antigen is unknown. The CDR3 has 12 residues. Looked up from germline, CDR1 is SEHNR and CDR2 is FQNEAQ (reference sequence). V gave up 5 bases and J gave up 8 bases, with 12 bases separating them. The data originate from a study of cytomegalovirus exposure and HLA in healthy donors. At the level of the study: The 90 to 150 validation repertoires used the same platform as the 666 first-cohort repertoires, a later analysis reported.

The donors were members of the 120-subject validation cohort (separate from the approximately 730-subject first cohort). The repertoire was sequenced with immunoSEQ multiplex PCR; TCRdb's copy has only in-frame clones and lacks some. The data show 100,000 to 150,000 clones, around nine tenths seen once. Overall study findings and caveats: The study recorded 164 TCR beta chains that were cytomegalovirus-associated. Confirmation was obtained in vitro that a few CMV-associated chains are specific for CMV antigens.

The sequenced sample consisted of PBMCs. This TCR came from a man aged 30-40 years in good health and CMV-seronegative. The V and J genes are TRBV7-9 and TRBJ1-2; D remains unclear. CDR3 protein: CASSPDSAGYTF. The CDR3 DNA reads as TGTGCCAGCAGCCCTGACTCGGCGGGCTACACCTTC.